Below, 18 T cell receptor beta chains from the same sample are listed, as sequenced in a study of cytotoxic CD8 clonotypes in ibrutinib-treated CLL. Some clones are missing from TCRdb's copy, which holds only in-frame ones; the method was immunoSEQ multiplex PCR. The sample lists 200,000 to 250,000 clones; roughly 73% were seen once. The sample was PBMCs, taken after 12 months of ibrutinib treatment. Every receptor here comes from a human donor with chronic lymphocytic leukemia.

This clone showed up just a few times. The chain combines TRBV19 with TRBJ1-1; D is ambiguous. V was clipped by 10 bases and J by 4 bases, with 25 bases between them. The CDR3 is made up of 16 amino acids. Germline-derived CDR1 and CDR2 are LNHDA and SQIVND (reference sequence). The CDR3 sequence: CATLGDRLAWGTEAFF. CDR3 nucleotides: TGTGCCACACTGGGAGATAGATTAGCTTGGGGCACTGAAGCTTTCTTT.

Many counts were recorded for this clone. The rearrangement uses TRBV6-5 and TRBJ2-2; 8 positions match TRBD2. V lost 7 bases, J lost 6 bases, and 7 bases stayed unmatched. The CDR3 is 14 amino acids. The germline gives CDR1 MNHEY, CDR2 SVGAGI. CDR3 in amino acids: CASIRGGRSGELFF. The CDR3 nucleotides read TGTGCCAGCATCAGGGGCGGGAGGTCCGGGGAGCTGTTTTTT.

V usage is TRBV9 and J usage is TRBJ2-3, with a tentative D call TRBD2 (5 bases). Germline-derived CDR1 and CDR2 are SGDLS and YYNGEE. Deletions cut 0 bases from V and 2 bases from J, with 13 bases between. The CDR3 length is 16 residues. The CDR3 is CASSVGERRYTDTQYF. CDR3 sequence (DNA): TGTGCCAGCAGCGTAGGGGAGAGGCGGTACACAGATACGCAGTATTTT.

The CDR3, as DNA: TGTGCCTGGACTTCCAGCACAGATACGCAGTATTTT. As protein: CAWTSSTDTQYF. V gene TRBV30 combines with J gene TRBJ2-3, with no clear D. Germline assignment: CDR1 GTSNPN and CDR2 SVGIG (reference sequence). The CDR3 is 12 amino acids. Trimming removed 4 bases at V and 0 bases at J, with 5 bases between. Variable domain in full (rest from reference TRBV30 and TRBJ2-3): SQTIHQWPATLVQPVGSPLSLECTVEGTSNPNLYWYRQAAGRGLQLLFYSVGIGQISSEVPQNLSASRPQDRQFILSSKKLLLSDSGFYLCAWTSSTDTQYFGPGTRLTVL.

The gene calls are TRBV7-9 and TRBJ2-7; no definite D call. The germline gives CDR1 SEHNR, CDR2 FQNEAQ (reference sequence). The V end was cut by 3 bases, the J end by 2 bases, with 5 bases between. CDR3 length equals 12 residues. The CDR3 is CASSFGPYEQYF. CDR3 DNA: TGTGCCAGCAGCTTCGGACCCTACGAGCAGTACTTC.

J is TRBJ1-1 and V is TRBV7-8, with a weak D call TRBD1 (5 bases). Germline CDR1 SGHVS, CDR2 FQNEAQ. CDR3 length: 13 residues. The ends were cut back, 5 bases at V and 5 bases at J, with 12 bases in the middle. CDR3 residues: CASSTRQPTEAFF. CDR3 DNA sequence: TGTGCCAGCAGCACCAGACAGCCAACTGAAGCTTTCTTT.

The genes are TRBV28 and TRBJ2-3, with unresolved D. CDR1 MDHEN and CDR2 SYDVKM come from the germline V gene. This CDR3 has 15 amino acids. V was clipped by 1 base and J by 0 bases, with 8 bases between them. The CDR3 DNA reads TGTGCCAGCAGTTTATCGTCATCTAGCACAGATACGCAGTATTTT. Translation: CASSLSSSSTDTQYF.

The CDR3 protein is CASSRQGGELFF. In DNA, the CDR3 is TGCGCCAGCAGCCGTCAAGGCGGGGAGCTGTTTTTT. The rearrangement joins TRBV5-1 to TRBJ2-2; D is ambiguous. The CDR3 is 12 amino acids. V was trimmed by 4 bases and J by 7 bases, leaving 8 bases between them. The germline gives CDR1 SGHRS, CDR2 YFSETQ.

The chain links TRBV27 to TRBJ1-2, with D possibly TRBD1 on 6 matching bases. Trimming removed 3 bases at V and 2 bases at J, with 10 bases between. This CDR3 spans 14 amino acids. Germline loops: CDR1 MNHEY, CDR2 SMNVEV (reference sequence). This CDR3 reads CASSLRTGNYGYTF. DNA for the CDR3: TGTGCCAGCAGTTTGAGAACAGGGAACTATGGCTACACCTTC.

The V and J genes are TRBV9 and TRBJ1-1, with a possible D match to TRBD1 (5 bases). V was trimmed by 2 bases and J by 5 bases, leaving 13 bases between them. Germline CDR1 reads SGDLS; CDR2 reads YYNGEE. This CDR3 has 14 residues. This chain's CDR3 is CASSVGAIWTEAFF. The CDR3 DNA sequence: TGTGCCAGCAGCGTCGGGGCGATTTGGACTGAAGCTTTCTTT.

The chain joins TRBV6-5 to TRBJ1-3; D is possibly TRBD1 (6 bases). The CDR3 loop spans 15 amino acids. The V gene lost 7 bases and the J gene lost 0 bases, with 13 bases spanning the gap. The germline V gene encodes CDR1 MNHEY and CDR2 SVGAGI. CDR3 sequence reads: CASTPGASSGNTIYF. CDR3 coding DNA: TGTGCCAGCACCCCAGGGGCCAGCTCTGGAAACACCATATATTTT.

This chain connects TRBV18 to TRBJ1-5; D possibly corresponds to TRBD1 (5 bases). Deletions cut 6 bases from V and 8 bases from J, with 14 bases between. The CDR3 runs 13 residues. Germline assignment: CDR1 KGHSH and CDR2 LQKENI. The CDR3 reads CASSLGVEKPQHF. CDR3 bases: TGTGCCAGCTCTTTGGGGGTGGAAAAGCCCCAGCATTTT.

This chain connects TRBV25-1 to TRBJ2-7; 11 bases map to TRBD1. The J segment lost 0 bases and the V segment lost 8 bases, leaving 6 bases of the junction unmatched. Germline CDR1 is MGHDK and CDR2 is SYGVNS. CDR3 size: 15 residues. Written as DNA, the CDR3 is TGTGCCAGCGGTCCCGGGACAGGGGGCTCCTACGAGCAGTACTTC. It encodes CASGPGTGGSYEQYF.

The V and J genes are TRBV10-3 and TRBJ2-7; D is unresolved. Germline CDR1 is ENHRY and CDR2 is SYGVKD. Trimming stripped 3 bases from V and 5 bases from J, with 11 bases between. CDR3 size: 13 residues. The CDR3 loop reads CAISEVSGHEQYF. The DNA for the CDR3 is TGTGCCATCAGTGAAGTCTCGGGCCACGAGCAGTACTTC.

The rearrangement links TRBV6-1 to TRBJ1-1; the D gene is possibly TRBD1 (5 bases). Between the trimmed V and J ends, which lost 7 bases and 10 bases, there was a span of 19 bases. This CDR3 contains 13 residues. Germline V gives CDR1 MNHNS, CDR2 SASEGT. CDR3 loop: CASIRQSSPGAFF. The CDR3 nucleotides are TGTGCCAGCATCCGACAGAGCTCCCCGGGAGCTTTCTTT.

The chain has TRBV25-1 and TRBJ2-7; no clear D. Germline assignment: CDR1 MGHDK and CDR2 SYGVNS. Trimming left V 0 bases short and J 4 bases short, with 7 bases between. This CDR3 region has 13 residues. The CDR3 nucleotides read TGTGCCAGCAGTGAATATGGTTATTACGAGCAGTACTTC. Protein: CASSEYGYYEQYF.

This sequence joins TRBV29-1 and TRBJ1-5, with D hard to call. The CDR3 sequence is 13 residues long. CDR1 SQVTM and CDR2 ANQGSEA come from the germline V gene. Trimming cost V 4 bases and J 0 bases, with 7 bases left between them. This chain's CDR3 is CSVAGNSNQPQHF. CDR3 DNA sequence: TGCAGCGTTGCCGGGAATAGCAATCAGCCCCAGCATTTT. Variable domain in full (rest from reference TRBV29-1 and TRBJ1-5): SAVISQKPSRDICQRGTSLTIQCQVDSQVTMMFWYRQQPGQSLTLIATANQGSEATYESGFVIDKFPISRPNLTFSTLTVSNMSPEDSSIYLCSVAGNSNQPQHFGDGTRLSIL.

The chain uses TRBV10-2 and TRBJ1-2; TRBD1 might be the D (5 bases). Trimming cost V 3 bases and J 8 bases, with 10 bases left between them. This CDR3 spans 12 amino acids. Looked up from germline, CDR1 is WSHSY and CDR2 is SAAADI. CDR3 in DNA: TGCGCCAGCAGTGATAAGGGACGAGGCTACACCTTC. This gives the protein CASSDKGRGYTF.